This T cell receptor beta chain was sequenced for a study of blood T cell repertoires in COVID-19. The overall study: Sites across the United States, Italy and Spain contributed samples from acute and convalescent COVID-19. Nucleic acid was either cDNA or gDNA, and it came from T cells, B-cell-depleted T cells, or PBMCs.

This clone was detected only a few times. Germline V gives CDR1 SGHNT, CDR2 YYREEE (reference sequence). The junction had 3 bases not matched to a gene; V was cut back by 5 bases and J by 1 base. The CDR3 loop spans 13 amino acids. The Seattle patients, enrolled during active infection, were followed longitudinally. In the original processing: Reference gene primer amplification gave estimated nucleated cell counts. The data were produced by immunoSEQ multiplex PCR, yet TCRdb's version contains in-frame clones alone and is incomplete. The V and J calls and clone size come from that table; D and trimming were worked out from the DNA. The sample yields hundreds of thousands of clones, more than 75% seen once.

V and J are TRBV5-4 and TRBJ2-7, with 7 bases lining up with TRBD2. The receptor comes from a man over 45 with COVID-19, enrolled during active disease. The sequenced sample was peripheral blood. The CDR3, as DNA: TGTGCCAGCAGGCGGGAGTCATCCTACGAGCAGTACTTC. Protein: CASRRESSYEQYF.